Reported below is one T cell receptor (beta chain). The data were taken from a study of blood T cell repertoires in COVID-19. Turning to the study itself: Both acute and convalescent COVID-19 samples were obtained from the United States, Italy and Spain. From T cells, B-cell-depleted T cells, or PBMCs came the material, which was cDNA or gDNA.

Methods used by the authors: Using reference gene primer amplification, nucleated cell counts were estimated. Measured with immunoSEQ multiplex PCR; TCRdb has only the in-frame clones, and not every one. The DNA gave D and trimming, while V, J and clone size come from that table. The data show approximately 280,000 clones, approximately 83% seen once. Sequences were obtained from peripheral blood. This sequence was found in a woman in her 70s with acute or convalescent COVID-19.

CDR3 sequence reads: CASSVGSTGELFF. DNA for the CDR3: TGTGCCAGCAGTGTCGGGAGCACCGGGGAGCTGTTTTTT. The chain recombines TRBV2 with TRBJ2-2; D is perhaps TRBD2 (6 bases). V lost 4 bases and J lost 4, with 7 bases in between. The CDR3 runs to 13 residues. CDR1 and CDR2 from the germline V gene are SNHLY and FYNNEI.